This TCR beta chain is from a study of lymphopenia after photon versus proton radiotherapy. Study findings and constraints: Oligoclonal CD8+ Temra expansion after nadir drove photon patients' diversity drop. Only patients who died were analyzed for survival; proton advantage is unproven. Larger post-nadir TCR diversity loss correlated inversely with survival in deceased patients. Photon-treated patients lost naive T cells and TCR diversity; proton-treated stayed stable.

This CDR3 comprises 13 residues. CDR1 and CDR2 from the germline V gene are MNHEY and SVGAGI. With 2 bases removed from V and 6 bases from J, the gap between germline ends came to 8 bases. The protocol was immunoSEQ multiplex PCR, while the TCRdb copy is restricted to in-frame clones and leaves out a portion. The repertoire holds about 83,000 clones, around four fifths seen once, with roughly 1.4% in the top ten. About this clone itself: What it binds is not known.

The gene calls are TRBV6-5 and TRBJ1-5; TRBD1 is a possible D gene (5 bases). Sequences were derived from peripheral blood, sampled from a patient treated with proton-based radiotherapy. This sequence originates from a man in his 60s with pancreatic cancer. CDR3 protein: CASSYKRGQPQHF. DNA for the CDR3: TGTGCCAGCAGTTACAAGAGGGGTCAGCCCCAGCATTTT.